This T cell receptor (beta chain) was recorded in a study of shared clonotypes between healthy human individuals. Study at large: The donor group consisted of two women and a few men, aged 18 to 49. Every donor yielded three CD4 naive, three CD4 memory, two CD8 naive and one CD8 memory plate.

This table comes from immunoSEQ multiplex PCR, and its TCRdb copy is limited to in-frame clones, with some not included. The sample has around 1,900,000 clones, roughly 95% seen once; the top ten hold over 1.5%. Study-level points and caveats: The sharing of 4% to 5.5% of naive CD4 clonotypes was seen across a handful of donors.

The naive CD8 fraction comprised CD45RO-negative cells positively selected for CCR7 and excluded terminally differentiated effector memory CD45RA+ cells. Only one count was recorded for this clone. Its cognate antigen is unknown. The CDR3 totals 13 residues. Germline CDR1 SGHAT, CDR2 FQNNGV. Trimming shortened V by 5 bases and J by 5 bases, and 12 bases separated the two germline ends. The genes are TRBV11-2 and TRBJ1-2; D is unresolved. The source material was naive CD8+ T cells from PBMCs. The receptor was isolated from a man aged 18 to 35 in good health. Some clones in this sample may be carry-over from other donors' samples. The CDR3 DNA is TGTGCCAGCAGCCCGCCAAGCCCTTATGGCTACACCTTC. This gives the protein CASSPPSPYGYTF.